Listed below are T cell receptor beta chains from one sample, sequenced in a study of vaccination and CD4 T cells after COVID-19. Each CDR3 protein gets one entry after TCRdb re-called the PCR reads with MiXCR. Of about 31,000 distinct CDR3 sequences listed, roughly 50% are singletons. Sequences were derived from CD4+ T cells from blood, sampled about 7 months after SARS-CoV-2 vaccination. The source of these receptors is a human donor who had recovered from COVID-19. Each CDR3 is given with its conserved first and last residue.

J	V	CDR3
TRBJ2-7	TRBV15	CATSLDRSYEQYF
TRBJ2-3	TRBV28	CASRRVAGADTQYF
TRBJ1-6	TRBV20-1	CSARGPGDSPLHF
TRBJ1-5	TRBV6-1	CASSSDGLQPQHF
TRBJ1-5	TRBV28	CASSLGPGAQPQHF
TRBJ1-6	TRBV7-9	CASSPIGSSYNSPLHF
TRBJ2-7	TRBV28	CASSFGTSGSYEQYF
TRBJ1-5	TRBV18	CASSPDGNQPQHF
TRBJ1-5	TRBV6-1	CASSAAGGSNQPQHF
TRBJ2-3	TRBV7-2	CASRQDRGLDTQYF
TRBJ2-7	TRBV6-1	CASRLGASAYEQYF
TRBJ2-5	TRBV5-4	CASSSGQQETQYF
TRBJ1-5	TRBV7-9	CASSSGSWAGGFDQPQHF
TRBJ2-4	TRBV28	CASSLGQGILAKNIQYF
TRBJ2-1	TRBV7-9	CASSLAYFVSSYNEQFF
TRBJ2-1	TRBV20-1	CSAEVTYNEQFF
TRBJ2-5	TRBV6-1	CASTQSTSGSETQYF
TRBJ2-3	TRBV10-1	CASSESRGPDTQYF
TRBJ1-5	TRBV6-1	CASSEWGVGNQPQHF
NA	TRBV7-2	CASSIPGQGAGEQYF
TRBJ2-5	TRBV12-5	CASGLWGLQETQYF
TRBJ2-1	TRBV28	CASSLEGYASGRINEQFF
TRBJ2-5	TRBV28	CASGRTSGQETQYF
TRBJ1-1	TRBV5-5	CASSLAGAVREAFF
TRBJ2-5	TRBV7-7	CASSLRGLAGETQYF
TRBJ1-2	TRBV28	CASIEGEIGRGYTF
TRBJ2-7	TRBV6-5	CASSYPTGGRYEQYF
TRBJ1-4	TRBV4-1	CASSPRSKDRREKLFF
TRBJ2-7	TRBV20-1	CSARNPQGLAEIEQYF
TRBJ2-1	TRBV11-2	CASSSQYNEQFF